This TCR beta chain was sequenced for a study of spatial heterogeneity in lung cancer. About the research overall: Combinations of a unique TCR and a UMI were tallied in raw reads, and on average each appeared more than ten times.

General study points: There were more appearances of ubiquitous expanded tumor TCRs in blood at resection than at follow-up.

This clonotype was found many times. Its target is not known. MiXCR was run by TCRdb on the 5' RACE reads, yielding one entry per CDR3 protein. The sample contains 35,000 or so distinct CDR3 sequences, 4% to 6% of which appear only once. As to time point: sample taken at primary tumor resection. Sequencing of whole RNA from tumor, nontumor lung or frozen PBMC involved no sorting. This clonotype was sampled from a female donor with early-stage non-small cell lung cancer. The sample here was PBMCs, taken at surgery.

This CDR3 reads CATRHSTYRPQHF. CDR3 bases: TGTGCCACCAGGCACAGTACATATCGGCCCCAGCATTTT. The chain has TRBV24-1 and TRBJ1-5; D gene unclear. Trimming took off 7 bases at V and 9 bases at J, with 15 bases between the two ends. Germline lookup yields CDR1 KGHDR and CDR2 SFDVKD. The CDR3 has 13 residues.